This T cell receptor beta chain was sequenced for a study of vaccination and CD4 T cells after COVID-19. Study overall: Two of the convalescents were Hispanic, and the group consisted of six males and four females. Study-level findings and limits: In convalescent patients, a median roughly 86% of reactive clones appeared only post-vaccination. Clonotypes reactive to SARS-CoV-2 had a median that went up from about 20 to 38, but not significantly. Spike mono-reactive clones accounted for 304 of the 307 vaccine-specific clones found in convalescent patients.

TCRdb analysed the PCR reads with MiXCR anew, one entry per CDR3 protein. The repertoire consists of over 15,000 distinct CDR3 sequences, with roughly three fifths occurring once and the leading ten covering 1% to 1.3%. Notes on this clonotype: Antigen specificity is unknown.

The sequenced sample was CD4+ T cells from blood, obtained after SARS-CoV-2 vaccination. The clonotype comes from a human donor who had recovered from COVID-19.

CDR3 sequence reads: CASSPDRAEGTEAFF. The CDR3 bases are TGTGCCAGCAGCCCAGACAGGGCGGAGGGCACTGAAGCTTTCTTT. This rearrangement joins TRBV7-9 to TRBJ1-1; 7 bases agree with TRBD1. The germline V gene encodes CDR1 SEHNR and CDR2 FQNEAQ (reference sequence). V shed 5 bases, J shed 4 bases, and the junction held 10 bases outside the gene matches. This CDR3 comprises 15 residues.